This T cell receptor (beta chain) was sequenced in a study of T cells in Graves' hyperthyroidism and ophthalmopathy (dated by TCRdb to the late 2010s). Broadly, across the study: Peripheral blood samples were taken at initial diagnosis, before any treatment was given. TCR V-J signatures able to tell the groups apart were searched for in a discovery cohort of approximately 95 patients, of whom more than 40 had Graves' ophthalmopathy and about 55 had stable Graves' hyperthyroidism. Prospective prediction of ophthalmopathy was tested in an independent validation cohort of some 19 hyperthyroidism patients and some 17 patients who later progressed to ophthalmopathy. The roughly 100 discovery patients were randomly divided into training and test sets at a 7:3 ratio. In addition, the study compared T-cell repertoires in thyroid tissue and in blood from six Graves' hyperthyroidism patients. After sampling, hyperthyroidism patients received methimazole starting at 30 mg daily, and ophthalmopathy patients received high-dose intravenous methylprednisolone. The paper describes TCR Vbeta CDR3 sequencing of 135 peripheral blood samples, made up of roughly 40 ophthalmopathy patients, 70 to 75 hyperthyroidism patients and around 17 progressor patients. Study-wide conclusions, independent of this receptor: In validation, the model predicted progression to ophthalmopathy a median of 6.5 months before onset, with about 71% sensitivity and 72.22% specificity. Blood samples also contained most of the expanded thyroid clonotypes (frequency above 0.001), which suggests that blood repertoires may reflect thyroid immune responses. No statistical method was used to fix the sample size in advance, and group allocation was not hidden from the investigators. In cross-validation, a model built on a 13 V-J signature told ophthalmopathy apart from stable hyperthyroidism with approximately 90% sensitivity and roughly 82% specificity, and in testing the same model reached 80%/75%.

Of note for this clonotype: It lacks a known antigen. No much larger clone is present one base from it, and per-base qualities are unavailable.

Graves' hyperthyroidism was defined as stable when no progression to ophthalmopathy occurred over 18 months of follow-up. Hyperthyroidism patients were newly diagnosed, with disease duration under 2 months, and aged 18 to 65 years. The study excluded patients with uncontrolled infections, other autoimmune diseases, pregnancy or lactation. Diagnoses were based on clinical symptoms, serum thyroxine and TRAb, thyroid ultrasound and orbital computed tomography. PBMCs were isolated from about 10 ml of fresh peripheral blood by Ficoll-Paque density gradient centrifugation. Trizol reagent was used to extract total RNA, and RNA quality was then checked on an Agilent 2100 Bioanalyzer. The TCR beta CDR3 regions were amplified from the RNA transcripts. The first round of RT-PCR for the TCR CDR3 was performed with the HTBI primer set and the Qiagen OneStep RT-PCR kit. A second multiplex PCR round built the libraries, followed by size selection and purification. Sequencing of the libraries was done on an Illumina HiSeq2000 using paired-end 100 bp reads. In the original analysis: SOAPnuke was used to process the raw data, throwing out any read that contained adapters or uncalled bases, had a mean Phred below 15, or lacked an exact constant-primer or identifier match. High-quality paired reads were merged using COPE v1.2.5, and each unique nucleotide sequence was defined as a clonotype. Clonotypes were aligned to IMGT TRBV, TRBD and TRBJ reference segments using MiTCR v1.1. Analysis was restricted to V-J combinations with a frequency above 0.0001, which covered roughly 99% of repertoires. The TCS score was defined as the ratio of F50 (clonal expansion) to E x V (chaos), calculated using BLOSUM62-based TCRdist between CDR3 peptides within each V-J. Welch's t-statistics and random forest reduced 500 to 550 V-J features to 13, which were used in a naive Bayes classifier (R e1071). TCRdb's own reprocessing of the public reads used fastp at Q25 and MiXCR and kept productive beta chains. Each record represents a unique CDR3 protein, reported with the most common genes and DNA among its rows. What appears here as the V and J calls and clone size reflects TCRdb's work, not the paper's. The sample table records approximately 530,000 distinct CDR3 sequences; roughly a sixth of these occur just once. The top ten hold around 19% of the sample.

CDR1 SGHVS and CDR2 FQNEAQ are derived from the germline V gene. The CDR3 starts with the cysteine, ends with the phenylalanine, and has 16 residues. The retained sequence is limited to the CDR3, 48 bases, with the frame set at the first base. At the junction V is shortened by 3 bases and J by 2 bases; bases outside the gene matches: 7. Sequencing was carried out using blood. This sequence was found in a woman aged 18-29 years with Graves' hyperthyroidism. The sequence is built from TRBV7-8 and TRBJ1-2; 9 nucleotides in the junction match TRBD1. The DNA sequence is as follows: TGTGCCAGCAGCTTGAGGACAGGGGACCCAAACTATGGCTACACCTTC. Translated, it gives CASSLRTGDPNYGYTF.